This T cell receptor beta chain was captured in a study of T cells after yellow fever vaccination. Study-level findings and limits: There was a small share of clonotypes that showed up in both the CD4 and CD8 compartments. Clones that expanded after primary vaccination mostly reappeared after the booster (just under 98% CD4, roughly 87% CD8).

This clonotype was counted ten times or more. Its antigen is not known. Germline trimming cut 3 bases from V and 1 base from J; bases unmatched to any gene: 1. Germline V gene sequence: CDR1 MRHNA, CDR2 SNTAGT. This CDR3 region has 16 residues. TCRdb reanalysed the 5' RACE reads using MiXCR and keeps one entry per CDR3 protein. The table lists roughly 50,000 distinct CDR3 sequences, about 7.4% of them singletons. The sequences come from CD8+ T cells sorted from PBMCs, collected less than 16 days after the first yellow fever vaccination. The rearrangement joins TRBV6-4 to TRBJ2-3; the match to TRBD2 covers 13 bases. The clonotype originates from a young man who received the YFV17D yellow fever vaccine. The CDR3 sequence: CASSETSGGGTDTQYF. The CDR3 region has the DNA TGTGCCAGCAGTGAAACTAGCGGGGGGGGCACAGATACGCAGTATTTT.